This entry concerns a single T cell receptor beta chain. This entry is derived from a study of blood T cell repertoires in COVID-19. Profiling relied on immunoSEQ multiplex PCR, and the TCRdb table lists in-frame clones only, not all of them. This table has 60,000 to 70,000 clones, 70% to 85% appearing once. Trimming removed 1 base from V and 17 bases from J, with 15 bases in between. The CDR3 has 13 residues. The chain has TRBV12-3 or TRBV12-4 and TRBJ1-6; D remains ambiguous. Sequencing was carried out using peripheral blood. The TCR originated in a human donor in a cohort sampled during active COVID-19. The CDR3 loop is CASSLVGGSEVHF. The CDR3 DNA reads TGTGCCAGCAGTTTAGTCGGTGGGTCCGAGGTCCACTTT.